This paragraph covers one T cell receptor beta chain sequence. Its antigen is undetermined. These data originate in a study of cytomegalovirus exposure and HLA in healthy donors. Each donor's status was that of a healthy bone marrow donor. Study results and caveats: Reported results showed that the classifier diagnosed cytomegalovirus status with high specificity and sensitivity.

CDR3 length: 15 residues. The V end lost 2 bases, the J end lost 2 bases, and 12 bases lay between the germline ends. Germline lookup yields CDR1 SEHNR and CDR2 FQNEAQ (reference sequence). PCR employed 60 Vbeta and 13 Jbeta primers. Method: immunoSEQ multiplex PCR; TCRdb's copy keeps in-frame clones and lacks some. The sample contains around 110,000 clones, over 80% of which appear only once. This receptor was taken from a man aged 30-40 years in good health and CMV-seronegative. Sequences were obtained from PBMCs. The chain recombines TRBV7-9 with TRBJ1-2, with D unclear. The CDR3 here is CASSLLRVKNYGYTF. The CDR3 DNA follows: TGTGCCAGCAGCTTACTCCGGGTGAAGAACTATGGCTACACCTTC.